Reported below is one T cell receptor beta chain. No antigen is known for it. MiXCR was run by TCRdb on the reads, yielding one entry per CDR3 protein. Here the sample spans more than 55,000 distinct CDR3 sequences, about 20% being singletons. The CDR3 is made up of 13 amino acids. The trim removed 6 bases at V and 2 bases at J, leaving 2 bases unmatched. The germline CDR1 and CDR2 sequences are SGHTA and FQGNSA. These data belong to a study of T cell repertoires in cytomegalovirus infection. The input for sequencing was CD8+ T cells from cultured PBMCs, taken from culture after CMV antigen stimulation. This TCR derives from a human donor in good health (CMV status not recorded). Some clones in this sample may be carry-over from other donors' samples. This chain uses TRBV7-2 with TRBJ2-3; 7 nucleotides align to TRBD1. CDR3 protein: CASSTGVTDTQYF. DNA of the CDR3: TGTGCCAGCAGTACAGGGGTCACAGATACGCAGTATTTT.